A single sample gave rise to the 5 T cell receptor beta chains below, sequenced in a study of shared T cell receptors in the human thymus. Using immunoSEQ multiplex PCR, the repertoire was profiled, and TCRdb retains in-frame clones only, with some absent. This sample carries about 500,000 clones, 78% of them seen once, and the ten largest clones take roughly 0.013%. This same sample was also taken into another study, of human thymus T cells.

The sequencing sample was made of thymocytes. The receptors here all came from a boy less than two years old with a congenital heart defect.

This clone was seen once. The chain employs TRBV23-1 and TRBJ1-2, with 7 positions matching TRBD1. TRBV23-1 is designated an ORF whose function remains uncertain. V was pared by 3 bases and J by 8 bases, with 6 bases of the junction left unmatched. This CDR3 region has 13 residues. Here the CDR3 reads CASSQVDRRGYTF. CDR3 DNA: TGCGCCAGCAGTCAGGTGGACAGGCGAGGCTACACCTTC.

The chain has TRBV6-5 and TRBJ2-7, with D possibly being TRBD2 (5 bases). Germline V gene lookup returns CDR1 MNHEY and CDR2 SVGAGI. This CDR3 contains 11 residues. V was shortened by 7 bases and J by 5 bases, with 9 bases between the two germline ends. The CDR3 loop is CASTTGNEQYF. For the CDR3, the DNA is TGTGCCAGCACCACGGGGAACGAGCAGTACTTC.

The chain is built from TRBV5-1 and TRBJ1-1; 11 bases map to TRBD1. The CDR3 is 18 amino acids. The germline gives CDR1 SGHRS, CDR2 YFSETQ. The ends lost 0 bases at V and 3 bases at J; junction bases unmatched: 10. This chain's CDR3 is CASSLAPGQGDRDTEAFF. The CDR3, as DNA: TGCGCCAGCAGCTTGGCCCCGGGACAGGGGGATAGGGACACTGAAGCTTTCTTT.

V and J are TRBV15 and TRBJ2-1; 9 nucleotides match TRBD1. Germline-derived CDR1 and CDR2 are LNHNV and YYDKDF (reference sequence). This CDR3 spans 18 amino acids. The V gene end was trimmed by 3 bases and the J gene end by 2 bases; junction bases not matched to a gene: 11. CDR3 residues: CATSSGTGPPTAYNEQFF. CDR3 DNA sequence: TGTGCCACCAGCAGCGGGACAGGGCCCCCTACGGCCTACAATGAGCAGTTCTTC.

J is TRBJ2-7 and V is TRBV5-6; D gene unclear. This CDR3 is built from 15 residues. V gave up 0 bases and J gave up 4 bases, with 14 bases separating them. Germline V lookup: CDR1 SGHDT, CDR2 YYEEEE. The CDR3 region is CASSLAARILYEQYF. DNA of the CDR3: TGTGCCAGCAGCTTGGCCGCGCGAATCCTGTACGAGCAGTACTTC.